A single sample gave rise to the 20 T cell receptor beta chains below, sequenced in a study of blood T cell repertoires in COVID-19. Sequenced by immunoSEQ multiplex PCR; TCRdb stores in-frame clones only, minus some. The table has roughly 420,000 clones, more than 75% seen once. Sequencing was carried out using PBMCs or T cells enriched from blood (not recorded which). The receptors here all came from a woman aged 30 to 39 with acute COVID-19.

This chain links TRBV12-3 or TRBV12-4 with TRBJ1-3; D is unresolved. The length of the CDR3 is 13 residues. Trimming shortened V by 8 bases and J by 0 bases, and 8 bases separated the two germline ends. The CDR3 spells CASAGHSGNTIYF. The CDR3 region has the DNA TGTGCCAGCGCGGGCCACTCTGGAAACACCATATATTTT.

The chain uses TRBV27 and TRBJ2-1; 9 bases map to TRBD2. This CDR3 spans 14 amino acids. V lost 6 bases, J lost 4 bases, and 4 bases stayed unmatched. The germline V gene has CDR1 MNHEY and CDR2 SMNVEV (reference sequence). DNA for the CDR3: TGTGCCAGCAGGCTAGCGGGGCCTTACAATGAGCAGTTCTTC. This translates into CASRLAGPYNEQFF.

V usage is TRBV3-1 (or the pseudogene TRBV3-2) and J usage is TRBJ2-7, with 8 bases matching TRBD1. With V trimmed by 4 bases and J by 4 bases, 9 bases remained unmatched. Germline values: CDR1 LGHDT, CDR2 YNNKEL (reference sequence). The length of the CDR3 is 15 residues. The CDR3 protein is CASSRQMTGEYEQYF. The CDR3, as DNA: TGTGCCAGCAGCCGGCAAATGACAGGGGAGTACGAGCAGTACTTC.

The CDR3 spells CASSEFLGQGATGYGYTF. CDR3 nucleotide sequence: TGTGCCAGCAGTGAATTCCTGGGACAGGGGGCGACGGGGTATGGCTACACCTTC. The chain carries TRBV6-1 and TRBJ1-2; TRBD1 matches 12 bases. CDR1 and CDR2 from the germline V gene are MNHNS and SASEGT. This CDR3 has 18 residues. With V trimmed by 2 bases and J by 5 bases, 12 bases remained unmatched.

The sample holds one count of this clone. The chain employs TRBV11-2 and TRBJ2-1; 10 bases align to TRBD2. J was trimmed by 15 bases and V by 0 bases; bases with no gene match: 11. This CDR3 is built from 15 residues. Per the germline V gene, CDR1 is SGHAT and CDR2 is FQNNGV. Written as DNA, the CDR3 is TGTGCCAGCAGCTTAGAGGATAGCGGGGGGCTCTTTTCGTTCTTC. This gives the protein CASSLEDSGGLFSFF.

The gene calls are TRBV5-1 and TRBJ2-6; 7 nucleotides align to TRBD1. This CDR3 is 14 amino acids long. J lost 4 bases, V lost 5 bases, and 3 bases had no gene match. Per germline, CDR1 SGHRS and CDR2 YFSETQ. The CDR3, as DNA: TGCGCCAGCAGGACAGGGACCGGGGCCAACGTCCTGACTTTC. Its protein product is CASRTGTGANVLTF. Complete variable domain (other parts from reference TRBV5-1 and TRBJ2-6): KAGVTQTPRYLIKTRGQQVTLSCSPISGHRSVSWYQQTPGQGLQFLFEYFSETQRNKGNFPGRFSGRQFSNSRSEMNVSTLELGDSALYLCASRTGTGANVLTFGAGSRLTVL.

Concerning this clone: This same CDR3 is encoded by further DNA sequences in the sample. The chain recombines TRBV5-6 with TRBJ1-1; 10 bases agree with TRBD1. The J segment lost 4 bases and the V segment lost 0 bases, leaving 3 bases of the junction unmatched. The CDR3 runs 15 residues. Germline loops: CDR1 SGHDT, CDR2 YYEEEE. The CDR3 reads CASSLGGQGSTEAFF. In DNA, the CDR3 is TGTGCCAGCAGCTTGGGGGGACAGGGGAGCACTGAAGCTTTCTTT.

The chain recombines TRBV19 with TRBJ2-7; 9 bases are shared with TRBD2. This CDR3 comprises 15 residues. In germline, CDR1 is LNHDA, CDR2 SQIVND (reference sequence). With 1 base clipped from V and 2 bases from J, the junction kept 3 bases outside the gene matches. The CDR3 reads CASSIGLAETYEQYF. CDR3 bases: TGTGCCAGTAGTATAGGACTAGCGGAAACCTACGAGCAGTACTTC.

The chain employs TRBV18 and TRBJ2-7; D unresolved. Trimming took off 0 bases at V and 6 bases at J, with 24 bases between the two ends. Germline-derived CDR1 and CDR2 are KGHSH and LQKENI. There are 18 residues in the CDR3. This chain's CDR3 is CASSPPRGAGGSLSEQYF. The CDR3 DNA follows: TGTGCCAGCTCACCACCTAGAGGAGCCGGCGGTTCTCTTTCCGAGCAGTACTTC.

This chain connects TRBV7-6 to TRBJ1-4; D possibly corresponds to TRBD1 (6 bases). The CDR3 runs 16 residues. V was shortened by 7 bases and J by 1 base, with 16 bases between the two germline ends. Germline V gene sequence: CDR1 SGHVS, CDR2 FNYEAQ. CDR3 bases: TGTGCCAGCAAGAAAGGGGGGGCGCAAACTAATGAAAAACTGTTTTTT. Its protein is CASKKGGAQTNEKLFF.

The V gene is TRBV25-1, the J gene TRBJ1-1; D not certain. Germline-derived CDR1 and CDR2 are MGHDK and SYGVNS. The CDR3 covers 17 residues. V lost 8 bases and J lost 1, with 23 bases in between. The CDR3 sequence is CASQTDKLGRQNTEAFF. The DNA for the CDR3 is TGTGCCAGCCAAACCGACAAACTTGGGAGACAGAACACTGAAGCTTTCTTT.

This chain connects TRBV3-1 (or the pseudogene TRBV3-2) to TRBJ1-5, with 8 bases fitting TRBD1. The V gene end was trimmed by 4 bases and the J gene end by 6 bases; junction bases not matched to a gene: 14. Germline CDR1 is LGHDT and CDR2 is YNNKEL (reference sequence). This CDR3 has 17 amino acids. The CDR3 bases are TGTGCCAGCAGCCCCAGACCGCCAGGGGGCCGAGGTCAGCCCCAGCATTTT. Translated, it gives CASSPRPPGGRGQPQHF.

This clone was recorded only once. The chain recombines TRBV7-7 with TRBJ2-3; D gene uncertain. Between the trimmed V and J ends, which lost 5 bases and 0 bases, there was a span of 12 bases. Germline CDR1 SSHAT, CDR2 FNYEAQ (reference sequence). CDR3 size: 15 residues. This CDR3 reads CASSPFGSSTDTQYF. CDR3 in DNA: TGTGCCAGCAGCCCCTTCGGGTCGAGCACAGATACGCAGTATTTT.

The CDR3 protein is CASSPGGRGNSPLHF. The CDR3 DNA follows: TGTGCCAGCAGCCCAGGGGGCAGGGGTAATTCACCCCTCCACTTT. The chain has TRBV7-3 and TRBJ1-6; 8 nucleotides match TRBD1. V was clipped by 5 bases and J by 6 bases; unmatched bases: 6. CDR3 length equals 15 residues. Looked up from germline, CDR1 is SGHTA and CDR2 is FQGTGA.

V is TRBV5-1 and J is TRBJ2-3; 7 bases line up with TRBD2. This CDR3 is 14 amino acids long. V shed 5 bases and J 6 bases; nucleotides not matched to a gene: 9. Germline lookup yields CDR1 SGHRS and CDR2 YFSETQ. For the CDR3, the DNA is TGCGCCAGCAGGGGAACTAGCGCCTCCGATACGCAGTATTTT. Translation gives CASRGTSASDTQYF. Combining the CDR3 with reference TRBV5-1 and TRBJ2-3 gives the whole variable domain KAGVTQTPRYLIKTRGQQVTLSCSPISGHRSVSWYQQTPGQGLQFLFEYFSETQRNKGNFPGRFSGRQFSNSRSEMNVSTLELGDSALYLCASRGTSASDTQYFGPGTRLTVL.

This chain links TRBV25-1 with TRBJ1-5; D is unresolved. Germline V gene lookup returns CDR1 MGHDK and CDR2 SYGVNS. This CDR3 spans 14 amino acids. Trimming removed 3 bases at V and 6 bases at J, with 12 bases between. The CDR3 reads CASSDEAEGQPQHF. CDR3 coding DNA: TGTGCCAGCAGTGACGAGGCCGAGGGTCAGCCCCAGCATTTT.

The V and J genes are TRBV15 and TRBJ1-1, with D unclear. Germline assignment: CDR1 LNHNV and CDR2 YYDKDF (reference sequence). Trimming shortened V by 2 bases and J by 0 bases, and 7 bases separated the two germline ends. This CDR3 is 14 amino acids long. CDR3 nucleotides: TGTGCCACCAGCAGACCGAACATGAACACTGAAGCTTTCTTT. It codes for CATSRPNMNTEAFF.

This rearrangement joins TRBV27 to TRBJ1-1; tentative D call: TRBD1 (5 bases). The V gene lost 3 bases and the J gene lost 3 bases, with 8 bases spanning the gap. Germline V CDR1 and CDR2: MNHEY, SMNVEV (reference sequence). This CDR3 region has 13 residues. In DNA form, the CDR3 reads TGTGCCAGCAGTTTTCCGGGGGACACTGAAGCTTTCTTT. The encoded protein is CASSFPGDTEAFF.

The gene calls are TRBV4-1 and TRBJ1-2; D is possibly TRBD1 (5 bases). The V and J ends lost 1 base and 3 bases respectively, with 9 bases between them. From germline, CDR1 is MGHRA and CDR2 YSYEKL. The CDR3 extends over 14 amino acids. CDR3 region: CASSQVGQDYGYTF. As DNA, the CDR3 is TGCGCCAGCAGCCAAGTGGGGCAGGACTATGGCTACACCTTC.

V is TRBV30 and J is TRBJ1-2; D perhaps matches TRBD1 (5 bases). Trimming pared 5 bases from V and 5 bases from J, leaving 9 bases between. The germline V gene has CDR1 GTSNPN and CDR2 SVGIG (reference sequence). The CDR3 is 11 amino acids. CDR3 bases: TGTGCCTGGGGGGAGGGGTATGGCTACACCTTC. Amino acid sequence: CAWGEGYGYTF.